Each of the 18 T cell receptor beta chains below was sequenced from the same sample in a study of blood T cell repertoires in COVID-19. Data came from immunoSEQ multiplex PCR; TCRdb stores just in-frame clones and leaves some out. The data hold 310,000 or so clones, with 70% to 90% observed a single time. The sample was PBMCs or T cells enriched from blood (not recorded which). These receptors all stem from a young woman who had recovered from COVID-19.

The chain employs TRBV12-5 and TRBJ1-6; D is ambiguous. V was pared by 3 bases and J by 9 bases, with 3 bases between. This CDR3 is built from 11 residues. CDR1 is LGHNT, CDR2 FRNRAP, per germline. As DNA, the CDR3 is TGTGCTAGTGGTTTCCGTTCACCCCTCCACTTT. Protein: CASGFRSPLHF.

This CDR3 is CASSPRGSSYNEQFF. The DNA of the CDR3 is TGTGCCAGCAGCCCGCGGGGGAGCTCCTACAATGAGCAGTTCTTC. The chain joins TRBV6-6 to TRBJ2-1, with 7 bases fitting TRBD2. Unmatched junction bases numbered 5, after V lost 6 bases and J lost 0 bases. Germline V gene sequence: CDR1 MNHNY, CDR2 SVGAGI (reference sequence). The CDR3 contains 15 residues.

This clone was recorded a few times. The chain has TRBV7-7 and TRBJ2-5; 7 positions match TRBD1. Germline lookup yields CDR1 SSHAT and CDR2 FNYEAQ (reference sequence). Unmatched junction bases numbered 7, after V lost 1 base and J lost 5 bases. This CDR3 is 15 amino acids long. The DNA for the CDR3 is TGTGCCAGCAGCTTAGGAGGGACAGAAGGGGAGACCCAGTACTTC. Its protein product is CASSLGGTEGETQYF.

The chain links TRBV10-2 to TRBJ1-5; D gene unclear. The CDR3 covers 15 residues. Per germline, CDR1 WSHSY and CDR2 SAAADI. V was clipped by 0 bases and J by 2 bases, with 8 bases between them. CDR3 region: CASSESSGGNQPQHF. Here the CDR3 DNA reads TGCGCCAGCAGTGAGTCCTCCGGGGGCAATCAGCCCCAGCATTTT.

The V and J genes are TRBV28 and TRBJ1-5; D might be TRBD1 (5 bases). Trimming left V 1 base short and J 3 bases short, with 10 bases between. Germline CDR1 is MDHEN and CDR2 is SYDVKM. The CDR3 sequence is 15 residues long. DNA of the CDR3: TGTGCCAGCAGTTTATTGGGGCAGCACAATCAGCCCCAGCATTTT. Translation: CASSLLGQHNQPQHF.

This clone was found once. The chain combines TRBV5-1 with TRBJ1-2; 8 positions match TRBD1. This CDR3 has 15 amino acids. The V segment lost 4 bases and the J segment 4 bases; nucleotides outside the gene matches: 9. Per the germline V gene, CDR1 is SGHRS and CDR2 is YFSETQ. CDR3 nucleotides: TGCGCCAGCAGCCCAAGGACAGGGCAAACCTATGGCTACACCTTC. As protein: CASSPRTGQTYGYTF.

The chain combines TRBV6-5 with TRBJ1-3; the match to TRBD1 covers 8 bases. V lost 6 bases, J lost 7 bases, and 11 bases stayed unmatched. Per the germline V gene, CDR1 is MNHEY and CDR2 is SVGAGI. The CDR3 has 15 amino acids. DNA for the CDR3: TGTGCCAGCAGCGAGAGAACAGGGGGAGAGAACACCATATATTTT. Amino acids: CASSERTGGENTIYF.

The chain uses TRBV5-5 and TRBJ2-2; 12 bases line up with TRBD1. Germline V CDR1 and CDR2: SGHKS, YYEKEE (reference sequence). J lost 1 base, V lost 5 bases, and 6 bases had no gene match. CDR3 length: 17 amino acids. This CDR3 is CASRGTGGVRNTGELFF. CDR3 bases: TGTGCCAGCAGAGGGACAGGGGGCGTCCGGAACACCGGGGAGCTGTTTTTT.

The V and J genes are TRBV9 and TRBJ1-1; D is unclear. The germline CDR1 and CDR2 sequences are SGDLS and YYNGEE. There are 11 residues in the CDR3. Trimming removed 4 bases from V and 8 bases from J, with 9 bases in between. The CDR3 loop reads CASSPRSEAFF. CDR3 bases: TGTGCCAGCAGCCCTAGAAGCGAAGCTTTCTTT.

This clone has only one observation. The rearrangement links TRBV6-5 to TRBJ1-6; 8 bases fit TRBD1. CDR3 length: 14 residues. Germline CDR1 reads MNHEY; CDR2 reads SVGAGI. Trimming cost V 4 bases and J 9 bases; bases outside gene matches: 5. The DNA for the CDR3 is TGTGCCAGCAGTTCTGGACAGGGCTTTTCACCCCTCCACTTT. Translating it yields CASSSGQGFSPLHF.

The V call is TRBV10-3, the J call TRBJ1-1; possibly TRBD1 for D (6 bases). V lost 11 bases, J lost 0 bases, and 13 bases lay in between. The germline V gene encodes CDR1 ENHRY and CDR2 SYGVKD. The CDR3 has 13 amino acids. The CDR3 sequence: CAAQGQLNTEAFF. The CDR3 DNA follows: TGTGCCGCCCAAGGACAGTTGAACACTGAAGCTTTCTTT.

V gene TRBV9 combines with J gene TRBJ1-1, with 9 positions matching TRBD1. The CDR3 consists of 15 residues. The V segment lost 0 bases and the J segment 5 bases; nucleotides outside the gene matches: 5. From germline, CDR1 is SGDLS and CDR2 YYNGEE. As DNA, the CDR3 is TGTGCCAGCAGCGTAGCGGGACAGGGCTCAACTGAAGCTTTCTTT. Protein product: CASSVAGQGSTEAFF. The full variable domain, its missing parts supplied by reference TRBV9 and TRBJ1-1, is DSGVTQTPKHLITATGQRVTLRCSPRSGDLSVYWYQQSLDQGLQFLIQYYNGEERAKGNILERFSAQQFPDLHSELNLSSLELGDSALYFCASSVAGQGSTEAFFGQGTRLTVV.

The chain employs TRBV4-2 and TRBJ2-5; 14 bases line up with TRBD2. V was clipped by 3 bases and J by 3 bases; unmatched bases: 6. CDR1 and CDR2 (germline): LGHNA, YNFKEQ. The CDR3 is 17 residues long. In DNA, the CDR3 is TGTGCCAGCAGCCACACCGGGACTAGCGGGGGAGAAGAGACCCAGTACTTC. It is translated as CASSHTGTSGGEETQYF.

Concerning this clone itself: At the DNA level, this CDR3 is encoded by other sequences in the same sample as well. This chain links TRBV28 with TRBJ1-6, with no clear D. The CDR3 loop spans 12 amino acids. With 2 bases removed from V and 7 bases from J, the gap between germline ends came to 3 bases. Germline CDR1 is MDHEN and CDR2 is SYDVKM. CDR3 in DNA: TGTGCCAGCAGTTTACAGAATTCACCCCTCCACTTT. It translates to CASSLQNSPLHF.

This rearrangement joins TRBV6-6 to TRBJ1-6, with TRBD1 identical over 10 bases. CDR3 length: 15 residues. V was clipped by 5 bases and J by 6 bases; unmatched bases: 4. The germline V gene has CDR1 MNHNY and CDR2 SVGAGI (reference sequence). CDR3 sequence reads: CASSGGDRGNSPLHF. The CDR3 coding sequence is TGTGCCAGCAGTGGCGGGGACAGGGGTAATTCACCCCTCCACTTT.

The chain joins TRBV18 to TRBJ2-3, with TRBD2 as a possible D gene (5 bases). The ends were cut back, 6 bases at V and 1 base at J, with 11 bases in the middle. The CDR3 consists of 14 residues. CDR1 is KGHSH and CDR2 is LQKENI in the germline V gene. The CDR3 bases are TGTGCCAGCTCCAGAATGGAGGGCACAGATACGCAGTATTTT. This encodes CASSRMEGTDTQYF.

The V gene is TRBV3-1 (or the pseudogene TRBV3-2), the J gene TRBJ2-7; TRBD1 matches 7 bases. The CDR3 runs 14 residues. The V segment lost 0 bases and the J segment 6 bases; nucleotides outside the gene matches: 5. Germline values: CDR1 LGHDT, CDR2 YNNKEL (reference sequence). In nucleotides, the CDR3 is TGTGCCAGCAGCCAAGAGGGACAGACCATCGAGCAGTACTTC. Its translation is CASSQEGQTIEQYF.

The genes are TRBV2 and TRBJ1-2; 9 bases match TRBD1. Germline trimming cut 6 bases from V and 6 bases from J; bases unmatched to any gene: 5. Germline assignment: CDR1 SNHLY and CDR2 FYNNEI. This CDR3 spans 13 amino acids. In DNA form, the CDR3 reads TGTGCCAGCAGCCAACAGGGGGCTGATGGCTACACCTTC. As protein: CASSQQGADGYTF.